The sequence of this T cell receptor beta chain was determined in a study of cytomegalovirus exposure and HLA in healthy donors. Findings of the study overall: TCR association rates varied by HLA locus in a later analysis, with DRB1 highest and HLA-C lowest.

The PCR contained 60 Vbeta and 13 Jbeta primers. The data were produced by immunoSEQ multiplex PCR, yet TCRdb's version contains in-frame clones alone and is incomplete. In all, the sample yields under 35,000 clones. Points on this clone: Its antigen is as yet unknown.

Looked up from germline, CDR1 is SGHRS and CDR2 is YFSETQ. V lost 2 bases to trimming and J lost 4 bases; unmatched junction nucleotides: 5. The CDR3 is made up of 15 amino acids. The chain joins TRBV5-1 to TRBJ2-3, with TRBD2 identical over 9 bases. The specimen sequenced was PBMCs. This receptor was taken from a man aged 25 to 40 in good health and CMV-seronegative. CDR3 DNA sequence: TGCGCCAGCAGCTTCGGACTAGCGTTGGCAGATACGCAGTATTTT. This translates into CASSFGLALADTQYF.